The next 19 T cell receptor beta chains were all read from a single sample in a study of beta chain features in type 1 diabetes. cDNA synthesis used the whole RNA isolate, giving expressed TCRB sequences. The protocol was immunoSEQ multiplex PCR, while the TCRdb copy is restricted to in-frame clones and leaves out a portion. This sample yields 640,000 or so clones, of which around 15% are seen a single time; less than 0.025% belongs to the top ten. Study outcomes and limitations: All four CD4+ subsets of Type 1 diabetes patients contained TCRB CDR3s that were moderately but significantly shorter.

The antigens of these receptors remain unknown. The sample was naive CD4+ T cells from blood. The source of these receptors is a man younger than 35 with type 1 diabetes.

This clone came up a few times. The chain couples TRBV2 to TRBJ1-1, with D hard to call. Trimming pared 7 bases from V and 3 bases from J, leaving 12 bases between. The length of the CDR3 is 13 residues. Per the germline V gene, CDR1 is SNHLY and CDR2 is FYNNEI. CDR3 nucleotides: TGTGCCAGCACTGAGGGAGTGGACACTGAAGCTTTCTTT. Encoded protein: CASTEGVDTEAFF.

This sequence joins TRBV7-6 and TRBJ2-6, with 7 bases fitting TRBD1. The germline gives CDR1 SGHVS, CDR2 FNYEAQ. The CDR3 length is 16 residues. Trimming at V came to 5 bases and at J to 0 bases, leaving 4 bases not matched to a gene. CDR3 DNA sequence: TGTGCCAGCAGCAAATCAGGGGGCTCTGGGGCCAACGTCCTGACTTTC. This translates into CASSKSGGSGANVLTF.

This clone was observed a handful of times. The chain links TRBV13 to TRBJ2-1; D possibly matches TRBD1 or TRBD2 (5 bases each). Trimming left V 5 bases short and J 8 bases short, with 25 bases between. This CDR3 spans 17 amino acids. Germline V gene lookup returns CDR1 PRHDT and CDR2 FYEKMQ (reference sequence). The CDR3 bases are TGTGCCAGCAGCCCAGAGGGGTGGGGGACCCCGGTCCATGAGCAGTTCTTC. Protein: CASSPEGWGTPVHEQFF.

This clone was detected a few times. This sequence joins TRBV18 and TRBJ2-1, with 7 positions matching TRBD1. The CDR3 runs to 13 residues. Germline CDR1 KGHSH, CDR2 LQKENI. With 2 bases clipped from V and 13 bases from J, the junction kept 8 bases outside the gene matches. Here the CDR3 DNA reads TGTGCCAGCTCACCAGGGCGCGACAGGGCTCAGTTCTTC. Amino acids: CASSPGRDRAQFF.

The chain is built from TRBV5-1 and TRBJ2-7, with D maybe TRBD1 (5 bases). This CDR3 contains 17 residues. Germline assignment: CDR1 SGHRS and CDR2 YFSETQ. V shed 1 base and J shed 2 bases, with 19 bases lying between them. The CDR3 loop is CASSLKMQGGVPYEQYF. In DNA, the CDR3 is TGCGCCAGCAGCTTGAAGATGCAGGGTGGGGTTCCCTACGAGCAGTACTTC.

CDR3 amino acids: CASSSLTTATGELFF. CDR3 bases: TGTGCCAGCAGCTCGCTTACGACAGCTACCGGGGAGCTGTTTTTT. This chain links TRBV11-2 with TRBJ2-2; D is possibly TRBD1 (5 bases). Trimming removed 4 bases at V and 5 bases at J, with 14 bases between. This CDR3 is 15 amino acids long. The germline gives CDR1 SGHAT, CDR2 FQNNGV. The variable domain in full, completed from reference TRBV11-2 and TRBJ2-2, reads EAGVAQSPRYKIIEKRQSVAFWCNPISGHATLYWYQQILGQGPKLLIQFQNNGVVDDSQLPKDRFSAERLKGVDSTLKIQPAKLEDSAVYLCASSSLTTATGELFFGEGSRLTVL.

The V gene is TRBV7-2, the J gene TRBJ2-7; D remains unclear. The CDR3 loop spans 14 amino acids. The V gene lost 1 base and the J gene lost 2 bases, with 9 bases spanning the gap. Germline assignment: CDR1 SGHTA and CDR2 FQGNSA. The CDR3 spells CASSLVAGAYEQYF. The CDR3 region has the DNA TGTGCCAGCAGCTTAGTCGCAGGTGCCTACGAGCAGTACTTC.

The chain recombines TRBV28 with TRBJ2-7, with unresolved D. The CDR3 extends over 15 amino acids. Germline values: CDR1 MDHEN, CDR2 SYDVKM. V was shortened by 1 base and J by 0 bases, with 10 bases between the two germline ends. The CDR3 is CASSLSPRGSYEQYF. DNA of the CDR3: TGTGCCAGCAGTTTATCCCCCCGTGGCTCCTACGAGCAGTACTTC.

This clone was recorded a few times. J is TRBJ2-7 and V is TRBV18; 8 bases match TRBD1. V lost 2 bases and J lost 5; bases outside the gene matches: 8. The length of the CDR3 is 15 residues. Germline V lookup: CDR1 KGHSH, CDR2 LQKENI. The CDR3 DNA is TGTGCCAGCTCACCAGATGCAACAGGGGGAAACGAGCAGTACTTC. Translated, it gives CASSPDATGGNEQYF.

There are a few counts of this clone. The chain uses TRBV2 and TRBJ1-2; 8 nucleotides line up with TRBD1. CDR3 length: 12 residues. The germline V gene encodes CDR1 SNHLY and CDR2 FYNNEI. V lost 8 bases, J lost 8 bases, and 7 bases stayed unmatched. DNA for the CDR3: TGTGCCAGCGAGGGGACAGGAGGGGGCTACACCTTC. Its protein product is CASEGTGGGYTF.

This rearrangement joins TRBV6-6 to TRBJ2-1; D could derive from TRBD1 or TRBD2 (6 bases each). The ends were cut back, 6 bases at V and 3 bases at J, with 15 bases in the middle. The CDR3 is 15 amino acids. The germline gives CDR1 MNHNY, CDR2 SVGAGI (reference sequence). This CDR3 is CASSLLGGHYNEQFF. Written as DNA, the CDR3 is TGTGCCAGCAGCCTTTTGGGGGGCCACTACAATGAGCAGTTCTTC.

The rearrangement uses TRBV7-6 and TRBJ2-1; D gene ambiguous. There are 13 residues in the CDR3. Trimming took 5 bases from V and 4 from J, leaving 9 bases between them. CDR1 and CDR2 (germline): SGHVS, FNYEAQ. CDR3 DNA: TGTGCCAGCAGCGGCCCATGGTACAATGAGCAGTTCTTC. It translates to CASSGPWYNEQFF.

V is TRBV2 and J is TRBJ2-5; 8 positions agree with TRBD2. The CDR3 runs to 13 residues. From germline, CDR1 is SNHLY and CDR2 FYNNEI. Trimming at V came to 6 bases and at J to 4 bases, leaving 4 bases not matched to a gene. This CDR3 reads CASSVAGGETQYF. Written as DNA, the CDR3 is TGTGCCAGCAGCGTGGCGGGGGGAGAGACCCAGTACTTC.

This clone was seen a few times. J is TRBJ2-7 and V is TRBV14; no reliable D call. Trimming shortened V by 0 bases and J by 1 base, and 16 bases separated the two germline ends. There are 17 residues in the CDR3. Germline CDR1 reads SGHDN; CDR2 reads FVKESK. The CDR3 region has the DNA TGTGCCAGCAGCCAAGATCTTAGTGCGAGTGGGTCCTACGAGCAGTACTTC. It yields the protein CASSQDLSASGSYEQYF.

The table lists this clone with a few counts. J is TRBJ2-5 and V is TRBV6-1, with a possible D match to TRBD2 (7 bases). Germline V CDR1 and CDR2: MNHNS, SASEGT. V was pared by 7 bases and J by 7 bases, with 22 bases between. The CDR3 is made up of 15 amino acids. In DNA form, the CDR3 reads TGTGCCAGCATACGGGGGGCCCCTCAGGAGGGGACCCAGTACTTC. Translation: CASIRGAPQEGTQYF.

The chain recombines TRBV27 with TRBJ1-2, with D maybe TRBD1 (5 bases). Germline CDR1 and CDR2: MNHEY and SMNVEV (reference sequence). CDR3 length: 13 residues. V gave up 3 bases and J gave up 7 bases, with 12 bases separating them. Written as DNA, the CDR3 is TGTGCCAGCAGTTTCAGGGAGGATGGTGGCTACACCTTC. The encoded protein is CASSFREDGGYTF.

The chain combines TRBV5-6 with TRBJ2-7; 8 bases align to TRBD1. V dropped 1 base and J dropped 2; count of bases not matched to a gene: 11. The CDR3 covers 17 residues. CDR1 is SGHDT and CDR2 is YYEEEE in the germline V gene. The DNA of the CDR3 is TGTGCCAGCAGCTTGTACCAGGGGGCGCGGGGAACCTACGAGCAGTACTTC. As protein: CASSLYQGARGTYEQYF.

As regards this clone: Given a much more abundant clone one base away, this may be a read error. The CDR3 sequence: CASSPDTDTQYF. CDR3 coding DNA: TGTGCCAGCAGCCCAGACACAGATACGCAGTATTTT. The chain carries TRBV11-3 and TRBJ2-3; no clear D gene. CDR3 length: 12 amino acids. Per the germline V gene, CDR1 is SGHNT and CDR2 is YENEEA. Trimming pared 5 bases from V and 2 bases from J, leaving 5 bases between. Based on the CDR3 plus reference TRBV11-3 and TRBJ2-3, the full variable domain is EAGVVQSPRYKIIEKKQPVAFWCNPISGHNTLYWYLQNLGQGPELLIRYENEEAVDDSQLPKDRFSAERLKGVDSTLKIQPAELGDSAVYLCASSPDTDTQYFGPGTRLTVL.

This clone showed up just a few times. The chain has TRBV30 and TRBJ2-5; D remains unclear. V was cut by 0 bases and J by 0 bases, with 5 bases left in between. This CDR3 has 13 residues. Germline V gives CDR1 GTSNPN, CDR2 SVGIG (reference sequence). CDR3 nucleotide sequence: TGTGCCTGGAGTGTTCACGACCAAGAGACCCAGTACTTC. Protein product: CAWSVHDQETQYF.